This T cell receptor beta chain was captured by sequencing in a study of cytomegalovirus exposure and HLA in healthy donors. Trimming removed 1 base at V and 7 bases at J, with 21 bases between. The CDR3 is 17 amino acids. Looked up from germline, CDR1 is SGHDT and CDR2 is YYEEEE. PCR primers comprised 60 Vbeta and 13 Jbeta primers. TCRdb's table, derived via immunoSEQ multiplex PCR, lists solely in-frame clones and lacks some. The repertoire includes about 110,000 clones, around 82% of them detected once, and less than 2% sits in the top ten. The genes are TRBV5-6 and TRBJ2-1, with a weak D call TRBD2 (7 bases). This receptor was identified in a man between 50 and 59 years old in good health and CMV-seronegative. Sequenced material: PBMCs. This CDR3 is CASSLRWGGGQGNEQFF. As DNA, the CDR3 is TGTGCCAGCAGCTTGAGGTGGGGCGGGGGCCAGGGGAATGAGCAGTTCTTC.